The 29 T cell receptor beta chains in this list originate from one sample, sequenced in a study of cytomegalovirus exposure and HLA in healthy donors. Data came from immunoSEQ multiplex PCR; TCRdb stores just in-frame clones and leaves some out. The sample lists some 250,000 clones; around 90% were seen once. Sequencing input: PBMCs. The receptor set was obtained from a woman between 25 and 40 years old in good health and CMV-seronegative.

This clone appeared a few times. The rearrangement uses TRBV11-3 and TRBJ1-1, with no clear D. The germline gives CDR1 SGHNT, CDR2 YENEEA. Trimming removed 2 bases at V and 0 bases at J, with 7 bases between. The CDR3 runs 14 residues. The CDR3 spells CASSLSPMNTEAFF. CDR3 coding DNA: TGTGCCAGCAGCTTAAGCCCAATGAACACTGAAGCTTTCTTT.

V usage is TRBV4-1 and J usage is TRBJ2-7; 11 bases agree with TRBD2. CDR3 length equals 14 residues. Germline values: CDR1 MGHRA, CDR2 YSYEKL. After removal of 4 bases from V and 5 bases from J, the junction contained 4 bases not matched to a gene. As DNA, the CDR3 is TGCGCCAGCAGCCGACTAGCGGGAACGAACGAGCAGTACTTC. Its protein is CASSRLAGTNEQYF.

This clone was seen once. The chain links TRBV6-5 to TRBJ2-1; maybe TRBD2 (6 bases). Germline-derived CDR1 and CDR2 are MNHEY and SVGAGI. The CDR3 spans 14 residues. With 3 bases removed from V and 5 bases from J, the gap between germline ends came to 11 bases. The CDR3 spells CASSYQAGHNEQFF. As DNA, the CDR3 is TGTGCCAGCAGTTATCAAGCGGGTCACAATGAGCAGTTCTTC.

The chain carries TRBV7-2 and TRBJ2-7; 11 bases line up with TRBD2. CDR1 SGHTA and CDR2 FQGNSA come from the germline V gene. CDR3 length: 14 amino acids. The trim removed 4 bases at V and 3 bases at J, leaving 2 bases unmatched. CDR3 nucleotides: TGTGCCAGCAGCTCGGGACTAGCGGTCTACGAGCAGTACTTC. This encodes CASSSGLAVYEQYF.

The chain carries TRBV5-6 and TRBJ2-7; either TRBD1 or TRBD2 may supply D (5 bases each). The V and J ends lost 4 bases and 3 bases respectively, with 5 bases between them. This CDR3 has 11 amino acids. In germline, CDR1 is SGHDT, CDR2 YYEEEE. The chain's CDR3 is CASSGGYEQYF. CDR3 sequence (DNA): TGTGCCAGCAGCGGGGGCTACGAGCAGTACTTC.

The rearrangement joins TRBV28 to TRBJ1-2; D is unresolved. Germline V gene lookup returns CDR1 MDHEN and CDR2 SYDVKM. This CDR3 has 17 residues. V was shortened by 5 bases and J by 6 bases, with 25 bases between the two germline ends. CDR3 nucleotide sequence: TGTGCCAGCAGTCTTCTAGGCCCTCCAGCCTCGTCGGATGGCTACACCTTC. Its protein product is CASSLLGPPASSDGYTF.

This CDR3 is CASSSTGGINYGYTF. The CDR3 nucleotides read TGTGCCAGCAGCTCGACAGGGGGGATTAACTATGGCTACACCTTC. This rearrangement joins TRBV5-5 to TRBJ1-2; TRBD1 matches at 9 bases. CDR1 and CDR2 (germline): SGHKS, YYEKEE (reference sequence). The CDR3 is 15 amino acids. V gave up 3 bases and J gave up 1 base; unmatched junction bases: 4.

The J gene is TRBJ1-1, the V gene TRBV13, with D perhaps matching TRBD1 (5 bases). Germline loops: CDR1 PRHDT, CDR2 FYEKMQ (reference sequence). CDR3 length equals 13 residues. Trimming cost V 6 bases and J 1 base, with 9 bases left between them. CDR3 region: CASREGKNTEAFF. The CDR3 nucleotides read TGTGCCAGCAGGGAGGGGAAGAACACTGAAGCTTTCTTT.

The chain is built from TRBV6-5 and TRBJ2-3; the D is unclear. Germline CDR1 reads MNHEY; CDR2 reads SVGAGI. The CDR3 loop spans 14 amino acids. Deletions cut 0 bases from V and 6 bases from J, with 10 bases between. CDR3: CASSYSTAADTQYF. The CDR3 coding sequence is TGTGCCAGCAGTTACTCGACGGCAGCCGATACGCAGTATTTT.

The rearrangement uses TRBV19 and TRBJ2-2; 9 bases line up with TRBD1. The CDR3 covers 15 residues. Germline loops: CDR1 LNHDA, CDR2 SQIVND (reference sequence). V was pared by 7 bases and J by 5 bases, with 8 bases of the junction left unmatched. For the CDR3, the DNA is TGTGCCAGTAACACCGGGACAGGGACTACCGGGGAGCTGTTTTTT. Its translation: CASNTGTGTTGELFF.

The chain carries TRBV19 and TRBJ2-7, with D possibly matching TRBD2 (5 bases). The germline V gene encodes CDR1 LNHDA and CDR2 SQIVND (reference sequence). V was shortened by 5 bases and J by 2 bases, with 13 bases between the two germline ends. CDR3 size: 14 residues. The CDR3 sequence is CASSFGSGPYEQYF. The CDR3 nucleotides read TGTGCCAGTAGTTTTGGGAGTGGGCCCTACGAGCAGTACTTC.

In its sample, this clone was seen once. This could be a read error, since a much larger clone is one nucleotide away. The CDR3 reads CASSDRDTGELFF. CDR3 DNA: TGTGCCAGCAGTGACAGGGACACCGGGGAGCTGTTTTTT. The V call is TRBV6-1, the J call TRBJ2-2, with a tentative D call TRBD1 (5 bases). The CDR3 sequence is 13 residues long. Germline V gene lookup returns CDR1 MNHNS and CDR2 SASEGT. Trimming left V 3 bases short and J 3 bases short, with 5 bases between.

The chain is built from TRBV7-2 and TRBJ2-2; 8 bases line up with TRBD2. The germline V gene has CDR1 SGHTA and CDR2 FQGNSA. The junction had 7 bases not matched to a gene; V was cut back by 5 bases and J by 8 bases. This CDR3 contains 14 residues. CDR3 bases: TGTGCCAGCAGCCCACTAGCGGCCACGGGGGAGCTGTTTTTT. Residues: CASSPLAATGELFF.

The chain's CDR3 is CASSLDLAHYNEQFF. The DNA of the CDR3 is TGCGCCAGCAGCTTGGACCTAGCGCACTACAATGAGCAGTTCTTC. The rearrangement uses TRBV5-1 and TRBJ2-1; D is perhaps TRBD2 (6 bases). Germline V gene lookup returns CDR1 SGHRS and CDR2 YFSETQ. This CDR3 has 15 residues. V lost 0 bases, J lost 3 bases, and 10 bases lay in between.

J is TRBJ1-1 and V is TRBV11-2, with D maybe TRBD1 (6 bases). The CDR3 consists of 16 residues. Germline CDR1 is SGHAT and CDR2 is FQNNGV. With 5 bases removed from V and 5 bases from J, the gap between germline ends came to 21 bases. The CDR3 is CASSIPGDGRGTEAFF. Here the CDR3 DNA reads TGTGCCAGCAGCATACCAGGGGACGGGAGGGGGACTGAAGCTTTCTTT. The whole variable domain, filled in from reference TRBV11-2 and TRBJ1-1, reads EAGVAQSPRYKIIEKRQSVAFWCNPISGHATLYWYQQILGQGPKLLIQFQNNGVVDDSQLPKDRFSAERLKGVDSTLKIQPAKLEDSAVYLCASSIPGDGRGTEAFFGQGTRLTVV.

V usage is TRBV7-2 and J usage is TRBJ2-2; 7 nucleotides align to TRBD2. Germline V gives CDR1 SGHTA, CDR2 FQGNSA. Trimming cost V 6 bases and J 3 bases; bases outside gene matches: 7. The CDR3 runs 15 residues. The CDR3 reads CASRQTSDDTGELFF. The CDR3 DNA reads TGTGCCAGCAGACAAACTAGCGACGACACCGGGGAGCTGTTTTTT.

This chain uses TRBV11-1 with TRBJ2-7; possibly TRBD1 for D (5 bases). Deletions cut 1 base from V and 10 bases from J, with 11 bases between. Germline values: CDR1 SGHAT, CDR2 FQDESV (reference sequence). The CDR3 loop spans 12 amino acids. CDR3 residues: CASSLEDRKQYF. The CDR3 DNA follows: TGTGCCAGCAGCTTAGAAGACAGAAAACAGTACTTC.

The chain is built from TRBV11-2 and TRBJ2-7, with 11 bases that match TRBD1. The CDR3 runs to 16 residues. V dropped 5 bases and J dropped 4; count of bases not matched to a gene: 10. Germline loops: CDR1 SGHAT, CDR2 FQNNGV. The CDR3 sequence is CASSPIGTGGLYEQYF. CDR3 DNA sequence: TGTGCCAGCAGCCCGATTGGGACAGGGGGACTATACGAGCAGTACTTC.

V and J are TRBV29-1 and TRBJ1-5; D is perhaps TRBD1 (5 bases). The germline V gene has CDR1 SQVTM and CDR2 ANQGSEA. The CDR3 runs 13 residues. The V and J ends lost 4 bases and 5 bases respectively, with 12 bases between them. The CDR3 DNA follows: TGCAGCGTTGGCCCGGGGGTTCATCAGCCCCAGCATTTT. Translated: CSVGPGVHQPQHF.

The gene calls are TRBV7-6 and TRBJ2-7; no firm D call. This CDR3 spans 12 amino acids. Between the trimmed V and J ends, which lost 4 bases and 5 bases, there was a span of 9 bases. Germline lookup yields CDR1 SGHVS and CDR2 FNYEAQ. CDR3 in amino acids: CASSSGADEQYF. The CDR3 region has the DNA TGTGCCAGCAGCTCCGGAGCTGACGAGCAGTACTTC.

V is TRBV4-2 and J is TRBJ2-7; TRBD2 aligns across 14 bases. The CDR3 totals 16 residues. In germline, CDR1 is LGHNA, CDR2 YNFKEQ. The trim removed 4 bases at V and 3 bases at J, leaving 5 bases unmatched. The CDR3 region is CASSRPGLAGGYEQYF. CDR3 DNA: TGTGCCAGCAGCCGCCCCGGACTAGCGGGAGGCTACGAGCAGTACTTC.

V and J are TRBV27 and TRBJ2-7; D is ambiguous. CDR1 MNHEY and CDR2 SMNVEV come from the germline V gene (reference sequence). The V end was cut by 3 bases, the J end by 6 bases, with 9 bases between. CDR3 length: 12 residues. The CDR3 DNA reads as TGTGCCAGCAGTTTTACTTCTTCCGAGCAGTACTTC. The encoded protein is CASSFTSSEQYF.

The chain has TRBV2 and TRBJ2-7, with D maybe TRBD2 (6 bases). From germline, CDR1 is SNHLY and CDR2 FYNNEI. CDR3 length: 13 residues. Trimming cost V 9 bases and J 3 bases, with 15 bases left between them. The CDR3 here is CASIRDSYYEQYF. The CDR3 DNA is TGTGCCAGTATCCGGGACTCCTACTACGAGCAGTACTTC.

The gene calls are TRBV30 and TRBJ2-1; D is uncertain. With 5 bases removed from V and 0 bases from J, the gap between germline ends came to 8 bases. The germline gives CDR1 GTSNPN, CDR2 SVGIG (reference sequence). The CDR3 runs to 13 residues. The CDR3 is CAWQASSYNEQFF. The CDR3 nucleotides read TGTGCCTGGCAGGCGAGCTCCTACAATGAGCAGTTCTTC.

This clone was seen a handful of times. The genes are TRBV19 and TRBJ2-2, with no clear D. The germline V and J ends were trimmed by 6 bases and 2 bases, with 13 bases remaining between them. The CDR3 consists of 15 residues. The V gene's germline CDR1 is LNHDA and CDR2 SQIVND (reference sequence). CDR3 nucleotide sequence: TGTGCCAGTAGGGAATTACTGGGAAACACCGGGGAGCTGTTTTTT. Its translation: CASRELLGNTGELFF.

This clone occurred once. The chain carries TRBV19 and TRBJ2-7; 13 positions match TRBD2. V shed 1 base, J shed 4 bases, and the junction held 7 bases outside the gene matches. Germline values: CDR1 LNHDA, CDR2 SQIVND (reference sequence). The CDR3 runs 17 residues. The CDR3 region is CASSIVPGTSGNYEQYF. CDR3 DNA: TGTGCCAGTAGTATAGTCCCCGGGACTAGCGGGAATTACGAGCAGTACTTC.

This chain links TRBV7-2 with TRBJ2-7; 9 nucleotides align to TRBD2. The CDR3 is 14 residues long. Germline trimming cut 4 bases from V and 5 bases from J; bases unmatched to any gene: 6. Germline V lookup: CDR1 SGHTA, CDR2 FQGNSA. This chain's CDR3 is CASSSTGTSNEQYF. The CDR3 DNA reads TGTGCCAGCAGCTCAACCGGGACTAGCAACGAGCAGTACTTC.

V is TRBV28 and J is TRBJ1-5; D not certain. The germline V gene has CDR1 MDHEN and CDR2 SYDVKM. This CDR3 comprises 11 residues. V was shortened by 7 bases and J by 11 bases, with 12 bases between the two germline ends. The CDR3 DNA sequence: TGTGCCAGCACTCCCGGGCCGGCCCAGCATTTT. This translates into CASTPGPAQHF. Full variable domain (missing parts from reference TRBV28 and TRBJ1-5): DVKVTQSSRYLVKRTGEKVFLECVQDMDHENMFWYRQDPGLGLRLIYFSYDVKMKEKGDIPEGYSVSREKKERFSLILESASTNQTSMYLCASTPGPAQHFGDGTRLSIL.

In DNA form, the CDR3 reads TGTGCCAGCAGCTTAAAACTGGGACAGGGCAAAGAGACCCAGTACTTC. The encoded protein is CASSLKLGQGKETQYF. V usage is TRBV11-3 and J usage is TRBJ2-5, with TRBD1 matching 9 bases. There are 16 residues in the CDR3. With 2 bases clipped from V and 3 bases from J, the junction kept 7 bases outside the gene matches. CDR1 and CDR2 (germline): SGHNT, YENEEA.